The sequence of this TCR beta chain was determined in a study of shared clonotypes between healthy human individuals. Concerning this clone: The antigen is not known.

General study findings and limits: Estimated clonotype richness was generally higher in naive than memory subsets.

CDR1 MNHNS and CDR2 SASEGT come from the germline V gene. V lost 2 bases, J lost 4 bases, and 11 bases lay in between. The CDR3 sequence is 14 residues long. Evenly divided among several immunoSEQ plates was the genomic DNA of each subset. Under the authors' procedure: ImmunoSEQ gave junction-only sequences without quality scores, so filtering differed. TCRdb keeps only in-frame clones here, not all; method: immunoSEQ multiplex PCR. V, J and clone size are those of that table, while D and trimming were read from the DNA. The sample lists about 2.1 million clones; just over 90% were seen once. Naive CD8 populations comprised CD45RO-negative cells positively selected for CCR7, excluding terminally differentiated effector memory CD45RA+ cells.

The receptor comes from a young man in good health. Some clones in this sample may be carry-over from other donors' samples. The sample taken for sequencing was naive CD8+ T cells from PBMCs. This chain connects TRBV6-1 to TRBJ1-2; no definite D call. The CDR3 sequence is CASSEIRAVYGYTF. The DNA for the CDR3 is TGTGCCAGCAGTGAAATTCGGGCAGTCTATGGCTACACCTTC.